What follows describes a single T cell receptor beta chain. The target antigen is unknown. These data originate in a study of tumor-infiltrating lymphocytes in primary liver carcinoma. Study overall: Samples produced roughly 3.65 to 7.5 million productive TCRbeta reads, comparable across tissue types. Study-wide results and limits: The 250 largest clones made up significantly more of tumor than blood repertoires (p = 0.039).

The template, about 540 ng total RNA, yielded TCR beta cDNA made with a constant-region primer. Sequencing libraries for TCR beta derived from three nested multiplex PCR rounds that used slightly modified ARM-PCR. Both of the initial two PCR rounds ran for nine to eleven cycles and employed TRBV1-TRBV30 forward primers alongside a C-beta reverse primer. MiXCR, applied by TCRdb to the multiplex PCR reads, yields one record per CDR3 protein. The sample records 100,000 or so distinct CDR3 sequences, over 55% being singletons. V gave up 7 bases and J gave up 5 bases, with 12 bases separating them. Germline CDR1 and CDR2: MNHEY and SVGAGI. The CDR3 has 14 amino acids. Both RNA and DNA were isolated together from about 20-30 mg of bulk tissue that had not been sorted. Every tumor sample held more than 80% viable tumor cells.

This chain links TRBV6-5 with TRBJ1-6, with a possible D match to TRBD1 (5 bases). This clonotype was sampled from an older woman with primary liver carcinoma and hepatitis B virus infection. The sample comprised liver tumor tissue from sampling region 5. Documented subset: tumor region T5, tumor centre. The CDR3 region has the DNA TGTGCCAGCATGACGACAGAAAATAATTCACCCCTCCACTTT. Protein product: CASMTTENNSPLHF.